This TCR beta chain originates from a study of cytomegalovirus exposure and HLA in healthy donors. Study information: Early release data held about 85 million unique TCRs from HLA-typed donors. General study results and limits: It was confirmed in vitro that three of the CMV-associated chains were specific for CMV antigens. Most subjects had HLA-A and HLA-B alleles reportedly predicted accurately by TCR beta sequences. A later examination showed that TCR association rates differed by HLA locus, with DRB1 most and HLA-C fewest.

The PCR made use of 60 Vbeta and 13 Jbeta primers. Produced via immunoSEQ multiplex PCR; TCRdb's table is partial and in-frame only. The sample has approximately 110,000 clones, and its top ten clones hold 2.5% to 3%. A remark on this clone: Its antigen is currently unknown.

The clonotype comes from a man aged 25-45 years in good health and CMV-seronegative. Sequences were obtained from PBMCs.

The CDR3 sequence is CASTSQGRQETQYF. CDR3 in DNA: TGTGCCAGCACCTCCCAGGGGCGTCAAGAGACCCAGTACTTC. The rearrangement links TRBV5-5 to TRBJ2-5; perhaps TRBD1 as D (6 bases). In germline, CDR1 is SGHKS, CDR2 YYEKEE (reference sequence). V lost 6 bases to trimming and J lost 2 bases, with 14 bases between them. The CDR3 loop spans 14 amino acids.